The 5 T cell receptor beta chains in this list originate from one sample, sequenced in a study of post-analysis software for immune sequencing data. Study-level points and caveats: Five or six TRBV segments, TRBV5-6, TRBV5-1 and TRBV20-1 among them, were found more frequent in patients than controls.

Prepared libraries of TCR beta cDNA carried unique molecular identifiers. In TCRdb, the PCR reads were re-called with MiXCR into one record per CDR3 protein. Of 750,000 to 900,000 distinct CDR3 sequences listed, under 60% are singletons. These receptors lack a known antigen. The material sequenced was blood. Receptor source: a girl under 18 with multiple sclerosis.

The chain has TRBV24-1 and TRBJ2-1; 10 positions agree with TRBD1. The germline CDR1 and CDR2 sequences are KGHDR and SFDVKD. V lost 4 bases and J lost 7; bases outside the gene matches: 3. The CDR3 sequence is 14 residues long. The CDR3 reads CATSEWTGGNEQFF. In nucleotides, the CDR3 is TGTGCCACCAGTGAGTGGACAGGGGGGAATGAGCAGTTCTTC.

This clonotype was seen only a few times. The chain carries TRBV7-8 and TRBJ2-1; D not resolved. In germline, CDR1 is SGHVS, CDR2 FQNEAQ. The V and J ends lost 3 bases and 12 bases respectively, with 12 bases between them. The CDR3 consists of 12 residues. The CDR3 protein is CASSFRLFGQFF. CDR3 DNA sequence: TGTGCCAGCAGCTTCCGACTTTTTGGGCAGTTCTTC.

This clonotype has a handful of counts. The chain joins TRBV5-1 to TRBJ1-1, with 8 bases matching TRBD1. The ends lost 7 bases at V and 1 base at J; junction bases unmatched: 6. CDR1 is SGHRS and CDR2 is YFSETQ in the germline V gene. This CDR3 spans 14 amino acids. DNA of the CDR3: TGCGCCAGCGGAACCGGGACAGGGAACACTGAAGCTTTCTTT. Residues: CASGTGTGNTEAFF.

J is TRBJ2-7 and V is TRBV5-1, with no clear D. The CDR3 runs 13 residues. V gave up 4 bases and J gave up 2 bases, with 10 bases separating them. CDR1 is SGHRS and CDR2 is YFSETQ in the germline V gene. CDR3 nucleotides: TGCGCCAGCAGCCCCTCCTCTACCTACGAGCAGTACTTC. This codes for CASSPSSTYEQYF.

This clonotype was detected a few times. The J gene is TRBJ1-5, the V gene TRBV6-5, with D possibly matching TRBD1 (5 bases). The CDR3 consists of 14 residues. The V end lost 0 bases, the J end lost 7 bases, and 10 bases lay between the germline ends. Looked up from germline, CDR1 is MNHEY and CDR2 is SVGAGI. In DNA, the CDR3 is TGTGCCAGCAGTTACTCGGGGGGAGGGCAGCCCCAGCATTTT. Encoded protein: CASSYSGGGQPQHF.